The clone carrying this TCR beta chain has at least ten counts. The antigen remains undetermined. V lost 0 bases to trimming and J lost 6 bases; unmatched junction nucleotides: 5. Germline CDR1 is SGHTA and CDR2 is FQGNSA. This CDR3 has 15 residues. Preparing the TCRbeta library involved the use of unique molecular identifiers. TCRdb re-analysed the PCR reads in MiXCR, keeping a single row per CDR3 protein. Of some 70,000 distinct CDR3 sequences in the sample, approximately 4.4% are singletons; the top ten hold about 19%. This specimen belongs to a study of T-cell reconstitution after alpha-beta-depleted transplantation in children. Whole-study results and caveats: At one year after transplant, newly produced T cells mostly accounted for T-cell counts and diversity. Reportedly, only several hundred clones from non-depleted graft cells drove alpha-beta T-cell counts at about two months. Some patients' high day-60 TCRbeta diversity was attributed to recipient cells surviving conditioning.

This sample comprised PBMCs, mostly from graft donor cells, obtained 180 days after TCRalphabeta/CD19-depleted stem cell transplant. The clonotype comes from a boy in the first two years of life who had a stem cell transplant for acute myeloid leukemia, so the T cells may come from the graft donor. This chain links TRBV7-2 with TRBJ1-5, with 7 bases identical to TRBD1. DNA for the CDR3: TGTGCCAGCAGCTTAGCGACAGGGCTGGGTCAGCCCCAGCATTTT. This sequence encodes CASSLATGLGQPQHF. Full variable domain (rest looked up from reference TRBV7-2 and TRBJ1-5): GAGVSQSPSNKVTEKGKDVELRCDPISGHTALYWYRQSLGQGLEFLIYFQGNSAPDKSGLPSDRFSAERTGGSVSTLTIQRTQQEDSAVYLCASSLATGLGQPQHFGDGTRLSIL.